Below are 18 T cell receptor beta chains sequenced from a single sample in a study of cytomegalovirus exposure and HLA in healthy donors. PCR employed 60 Vbeta and 13 Jbeta primers. Using immunoSEQ multiplex PCR, the repertoire was profiled, and TCRdb retains in-frame clones only, with some absent. Its table records approximately 190,000 clones. The sequenced sample consisted of PBMCs. The receptors were gathered from a man under 40 in good health and CMV-seronegative.

The V call is TRBV9, the J call TRBJ2-5, with D uncertain. V lost 0 bases and J 0 bases, leaving 12 bases between the germline ends. The CDR3 consists of 16 residues. CDR1 is SGDLS, CDR2 YYNGEE, per germline. CDR3 DNA sequence: TGTGCCAGCAGCGTAGGGTTCTCGCGGAACCAAGAGACCCAGTACTTC. Its protein product is CASSVGFSRNQETQYF.

This chain uses TRBV11-3 with TRBJ2-1; 10 bases align to TRBD2. The germline V gene encodes CDR1 SGHNT and CDR2 YENEEA. With V trimmed by 5 bases and J by 5 bases, 9 bases remained unmatched. This CDR3 region has 16 residues. CDR3 nucleotides: TGTGCCAGCAGCCCTAGCACTAGCGGGACCCACAATGAGCAGTTCTTC. This codes for CASSPSTSGTHNEQFF. Based on the CDR3 plus reference TRBV11-3 and TRBJ2-1, the full variable domain is EAGVVQSPRYKIIEKKQPVAFWCNPISGHNTLYWYLQNLGQGPELLIRYENEEAVDDSQLPKDRFSAERLKGVDSTLKIQPAELGDSAVYLCASSPSTSGTHNEQFFGPGTRLTVL.

The chain couples TRBV18 to TRBJ1-1, with D possibly TRBD1 on 5 matching bases. The CDR3 length is 16 residues. Germline CDR1 KGHSH, CDR2 LQKENI. The V gene lost 2 bases and the J gene lost 0 bases, with 13 bases spanning the gap. In DNA form, the CDR3 reads TGTGCCAGCTCACCATCCCAGGACAACTTGAACACTGAAGCTTTCTTT. This translates into CASSPSQDNLNTEAFF.

This chain connects TRBV7-6 to TRBJ2-7; TRBD1 aligns across 12 bases. The CDR3 contains 16 residues. CDR1 and CDR2 (germline): SGHVS, FNYEAQ. With 3 bases clipped from V and 3 bases from J, the junction kept 6 bases outside the gene matches. CDR3 bases: TGTGCCAGCAGCTTTGCCGGGACAGGGGGCTTCTACGAGCAGTACTTC. This codes for CASSFAGTGGFYEQYF.

The chain couples TRBV11-3 to TRBJ1-1, with TRBD1 matching over 7 bases. This CDR3 has 14 amino acids. J was trimmed by 2 bases and V by 5 bases; bases with no gene match: 5. Germline assignment: CDR1 SGHNT and CDR2 YENEEA. The CDR3 spells CASSPGQANTEAFF. The CDR3 coding sequence is TGTGCCAGCAGCCCCGGACAGGCTAACACTGAAGCTTTCTTT.

The chain carries TRBV28 and TRBJ1-5, with D unresolved. Trimming took 8 bases from V and 3 from J, leaving 14 bases between them. CDR1 and CDR2 (germline): MDHEN, SYDVKM. The CDR3 runs 14 residues. CDR3 DNA sequence: TGTGCCAGCCTTGGACTGCCTCTCAATCAGCCCCAGCATTTT. Amino acids: CASLGLPLNQPQHF.

This rearrangement joins TRBV2 to TRBJ2-4; a possible D gene is TRBD1 (6 bases). V shed 7 bases and J shed 1 base, with 14 bases lying between them. Looked up from germline, CDR1 is SNHLY and CDR2 is FYNNEI. CDR3 size: 15 residues. CDR3 bases: TGTGCCAGCATTCCTTCCCAGGGGGCCAAAAACATTCAGTACTTC. Translated: CASIPSQGAKNIQYF.

As to this clone: Other DNA sequences from this sample encode an identical CDR3 as well. This sequence joins TRBV7-2 and TRBJ1-1; 11 bases agree with TRBD1. This CDR3 region has 13 residues. V lost 6 bases to trimming and J lost 7 bases; unmatched junction nucleotides: 4. Germline V gene lookup returns CDR1 SGHTA and CDR2 FQGNSA. The CDR3 DNA is TGTGCCAGCAGACGGGACAGGGGGATTGAAGCTTTCTTT. Its protein is CASRRDRGIEAFF.

V and J are TRBV25-1 and TRBJ2-1, with TRBD2 matching 8 bases. V gave up 5 bases and J gave up 6 bases; unmatched junction bases: 6. Germline CDR1 reads MGHDK; CDR2 reads SYGVNS. The CDR3 is 14 residues long. Written as DNA, the CDR3 is TGTGCCAGCAGTAGTCTAGCGGGTATCAATGAGCAGTTCTTC. It yields the protein CASSSLAGINEQFF. Together with reference TRBV25-1 and TRBJ2-1, the CDR3 gives the full variable domain: EADIYQTPRYLVIGTGKKITLECSQTMGHDKMYWYQQDPGMELHLIHYSYGVNSTEKGDLSSESTVSRIRTEHFPLTLESARPSHTSQYLCASSSLAGINEQFFGPGTRLTVL.

The chain employs TRBV2 and TRBJ1-3, with D uncertain. CDR1 and CDR2 (germline): SNHLY, FYNNEI. The CDR3 is made up of 14 amino acids. V lost 8 bases and J lost 0, with 11 bases in between. The CDR3 loop is CASLPGDSGNTIYF. The CDR3 nucleotides read TGTGCCAGCTTACCGGGAGACTCTGGAAACACCATATATTTT.

J is TRBJ2-7 and V is TRBV7-2, with TRBD2 matching over 13 bases. The CDR3 has 14 residues. Per germline, CDR1 SGHTA and CDR2 FQGNSA. The trim removed 7 bases at V and 9 bases at J, leaving 9 bases unmatched. In DNA form, the CDR3 reads TGTGCCAGCACCCCGACTAGCGGGGGGTCGCGGCAGTACTTC. Translation gives CASTPTSGGSRQYF.

The chain combines TRBV5-1 with TRBJ2-3; TRBD2 is a possible D gene (6 bases). The germline CDR1 and CDR2 sequences are SGHRS and YFSETQ. The V end was cut by 4 bases, the J end by 4 bases, with 25 bases between. This CDR3 contains 18 residues. The CDR3 region is CASSRDTLAVRGADTQYF. The DNA for the CDR3 is TGCGCCAGCAGCCGAGATACTTTAGCGGTCCGCGGTGCAGATACGCAGTATTTT.

The V call is TRBV6-1, the J call TRBJ2-7; possibly TRBD1 for D (5 bases). From germline, CDR1 is MNHNS and CDR2 SASEGT. The CDR3 totals 14 residues. Trimming took 6 bases from V and 1 from J, leaving 13 bases between them. CDR3 region: CASRGWGGSYEQYF. For the CDR3, the DNA is TGTGCCAGCAGGGGGTGGGGCGGATCCTACGAGCAGTACTTC.

The CDR3 bases are TGTGCCAGCAGCTCCCTGGGGGCGGGGGGGCTTGATGAGCAGTTCTTC. Amino acid sequence: CASSSLGAGGLDEQFF. The rearrangement links TRBV7-6 to TRBJ2-1, with TRBD2 identical over 9 bases. V dropped 4 bases and J dropped 8; count of bases not matched to a gene: 12. CDR1 and CDR2 from the germline V gene are SGHVS and FNYEAQ. The CDR3 consists of 16 residues.

The rearrangement links TRBV30 to TRBJ1-1; maybe TRBD1 (5 bases). CDR1 and CDR2 (germline): GTSNPN, SVGIG (reference sequence). This CDR3 comprises 14 residues. V was shortened by 2 bases and J by 1 base, with 11 bases between the two germline ends. The CDR3 loop reads CAWSSPGWNTEAFF. The CDR3 nucleotides are TGTGCCTGGAGTTCCCCAGGGTGGAACACTGAAGCTTTCTTT.

This chain connects TRBV5-1 to TRBJ1-2; maybe TRBD1 (5 bases). The germline V gene has CDR1 SGHRS and CDR2 YFSETQ. The V and J ends lost 0 bases and 6 bases respectively, with 15 bases between them. This CDR3 region has 15 residues. Here the CDR3 DNA reads TGCGCCAGCAGCTTGGTCCAGGGCGATGACCATGGCTACACCTTC. Its translation: CASSLVQGDDHGYTF.

The chain uses TRBV13 and TRBJ2-3, with D perhaps matching TRBD1 (6 bases). The CDR3 spans 14 residues. Germline CDR1 PRHDT, CDR2 FYEKMQ (reference sequence). V was trimmed by 6 bases and J by 1 base, leaving 11 bases between them. CDR3 loop: CASRISGGTDTQYF. The CDR3 coding sequence is TGTGCCAGCAGGATCTCAGGGGGCACAGATACGCAGTATTTT.

The chain couples TRBV10-3 to TRBJ2-3, with D hard to call. The CDR3 is 13 amino acids. V was pared by 6 bases and J by 5 bases, with 12 bases between. Germline CDR1 ENHRY, CDR2 SYGVKD. For the CDR3, the DNA is TGTGCCATCAGCCAGGTATCCCAAGATACGCAGTATTTT. Translation: CAISQVSQDTQYF.